These T cell receptor beta chains were read from a single sample in a study of T cells in Graves' hyperthyroidism and ophthalmopathy. TCRdb re-called the multiplex PCR reads with MiXCR, one entry per CDR3 protein. The table has 400,000 to 450,000 distinct CDR3 sequences, roughly 14% seen once. Input material: blood. The receptors originated from a young man with Graves' ophthalmopathy. The CDR3 runs from the conserved cysteine through the conserved F or W. A D gene is named only where the DNA matches it firmly. Only part of the rows carry a size: once, few, many, or a class if the clone is expanded.

D	J	length	V	size	CDR3	DNA
-	TRBJ2-1	12	TRBV7-6	-	CASSKTGDEQFF	TGTGCCAGCAGCAAGACAGGAGATGAGCAGTTCTTC
-	TRBJ2-3	13	TRBV6-1	many	CASTERSTDTQYF	TGTGCCAGCACGGAGCGTAGCACAGATACGCAGTATTTT
-	TRBJ1-1	15	TRBV12-3/TRBV12-4	once	CASISAEGLGTEACF	TGTGCCAGCATCTCCGCGGAGGGGCTCGGCACTGAAGCTTGCTTT
-	TRBJ1-5	12	TRBV3-1	many	CASSLLNQPQHF	TGTGCCAGCAGCTTATTAAATCAGCCCCAGCATTTT
-	TRBJ2-5	14	TRBV12-3/TRBV12-4	few	CASSLDSRWETQYF	TGTGCCAGCAGTTTAGATTCGAGGTGGGAGACCCAGTACTTC
-	TRBJ2-3	14	TRBV7-9	many	CASSLGPGRDTQYF	TGTGCCAGCAGCTTGGGCCCCGGGAGAGATACGCAGTATTTT
-	TRBJ2-7	14	TRBV2	many	CASLGQSSSYEQYF	TGTGCCAGCCTTGGACAGAGTAGCTCCTACGAGCAGTACTTC
TRBD2	TRBJ2-3	18	TRBV7-9	many	CASSLGSGLAGGPDTQYF	TGTGCCAGCAGCTTAGGATCGGGACTAGCGGGAGGGCCAGATACGCAGTATTTT
TRBD2	TRBJ2-3	14	TRBV7-9	many	CASSARGEADTQYF	TGTGCCAGCAGCGCGCGGGGGGAGGCAGATACGCAGTATTTT
TRBD2	TRBJ2-3	15	TRBV20-1	few	CSAPHPAGITDTQYF	TGCAGTGCCCCCCACCCAGCGGGGATCACAGATACGCAGTATTTT
-	TRBJ1-2	17	TRBV13	-	CASSLAGSRDRNYGYTF	TGTGCCAGCAGCTTGGCGGGGTCGAGGGATAGGAACTATGGCTACACCTTC
TRBD1	TRBJ1-1	13	TRBV10-3	many	CAVTRQGGTEAFF	TGTGCCGTTACACGACAGGGGGGCACTGAAGCTTTCTTT
-	TRBJ1-3	11	TRBV12-3/TRBV12-4	many	CASSESDTIYF	TGTGCCAGCAGTGAGTCTGACACCATATATTTT
TRBD2	TRBJ2-7	13	TRBV27	many	CASTTPGGDEQYF	TGTGCCAGCACCACCCCTGGGGGGGACGAGCAGTACTTC
-	TRBJ2-3	13	TRBV30	few	CAWSESNTDTQYF	TGTGCCTGGAGTGAGAGCAACACAGATACGCAGTATTTT
TRBD2	TRBJ2-2	19	TRBV7-8	-	CASSWRRQEGREGPGELFF	TGTGCCAGCAGCTGGAGGAGACAGGAAGGGCGGGAGGGCCCCGGGGAGCTGTTTTTT
-	TRBJ1-5	17	TRBV27	-	CASRPRSGPTATQPQHF	TGTGCCAGCAGGCCAAGATCCGGGCCAACGGCCACTCAGCCCCAGCATTTT
-	TRBJ2-1	13	TRBV7-2	many	CASSLALGGEQFF	TGTGCCAGCAGCTTAGCCCTTGGGGGGGAGCAGTTCTTC
TRBD2	TRBJ2-7	15	TRBV24-1	many	CATSDRRASGREQYF	TGTGCCACCAGTGATAGAAGGGCTAGCGGGAGAGAGCAGTACTTC
TRBD1	TRBJ2-7	16	TRBV6-1	-	CASSAQGTGAYYEQYF	TGTGCCAGCAGTGCCCAGGGGACAGGGGCGTACTACGAGCAGTACTTC
-	TRBJ2-3	22	TRBV7-2	few	CAGSPGTGPSRLAGQRVDTQYF	TGTGCCGGCAGCCCCGGGACAGGGCCATCTAGGCTAGCGGGACAGAGAGTCGATACGCAGTATTTT
-	TRBJ2-7	13	TRBV20-1	many	CSASAGLGIEQYF	TGCAGTGCTAGTGCGGGGCTGGGGATCGAGCAGTACTTC
-	TRBJ1-1	14	TRBV9	-	CASSVGGALTEAFF	TGTGCCAGCAGCGTAGGAGGGGCCCTGACTGAAGCTTTCTTT
-	TRBJ2-7	15	TRBV10-3	few	CAISESSSVAYEQYF	TGTGCCATCAGTGAGTCTTCTAGCGTTGCCTACGAGCAGTACTTC
TRBD2	TRBJ2-3	13	TRBV20-1	many	CSAGTNQRDTQYF	TGCAGTGCGGGGACTAACCAGCGAGATACGCAGTATTTT
TRBD1	TRBJ1-2	14	TRBV11-2	many	CASSLGQGALGYTF	TGTGCCAGCAGCTTAGGACAGGGGGCGCTTGGCTACACCTTC
-	TRBJ1-2	17	TRBV9	few	CASSVEGGAGMGYGYTF	TGTGCCAGCAGCGTAGAGGGAGGGGCAGGGATGGGCTATGGCTACACCTTC
TRBD2	TRBJ2-3	15	TRBV5-1	many	CASRGTSGGLDTQYF	TGCGCCAGCAGGGGGACTAGCGGGGGATTGGATACGCAGTATTTT
-	TRBJ2-1	20	TRBV7-9	few	CASSSVNSRDFLKYYNEQFF	TGTGCCAGCAGTTCTGTTAACTCCCGGGACTTCCTTAAATACTACAATGAGCAGTTCTTC
TRBD2	TRBJ2-7	15	TRBV12-3/TRBV12-4	many	CASRKGLAGSYEQYF	TGTGCCAGCCGAAAAGGATTAGCGGGCTCCTACGAGCAGTACTTC
-	TRBJ2-3	14	TRBV4-2	-	CASSQDPMYDTQYF	TGTGCCAGCAGCCAAGATCCAATGTACGATACGCAGTATTTT
-	TRBJ1-5	14	TRBV6-1	few	CASSDSGSIQPQHF	TGTGCCAGCAGTGATTCAGGGTCTATTCAGCCCCAGCATTTT
TRBD1	TRBJ2-7	13	TRBV5-1	many	CASSGGQLQGKYF	TGCGCCAGCAGCGGGGGACAGCTTCAAGGGAAGTACTTC
-	TRBJ1-1	14	TRBV19	many	CASSISSVSTEAFF	TGTGCCAGTAGTATCTCGTCAGTGAGCACTGAAGCTTTCTTT
-	TRBJ2-1	12	TRBV11-2	many	CASSLVDNEQFF	TGTGCCAGCAGCTTAGTTGACAATGAGCAGTTCTTC
-	TRBJ2-7	12	TRBV12-5	-	CASGFRVGEQYF	TGTGCTAGTGGTTTTCGAGTGGGCGAGCAGTACTTC
TRBD2	TRBJ2-4	15	TRBV9	many	CASSVGGLAYDIQYF	TGTGCCAGCAGCGTAGGGGGACTAGCGTACGACATTCAGTACTTC
-	TRBJ2-1	15	TRBV12-3/TRBV12-4	many	CASTFRPRMGNEQFF	TGTGCCAGCACCTTCAGACCACGGATGGGCAATGAGCAGTTCTTC
-	TRBJ2-3	15	TRBV24-1	few	CATSGGRSSTDTQYF	TGTGCCACCAGTGGGGGCAGATCTAGCACAGATACGCAGTATTTT
TRBD2	TRBJ2-7	14	TRBV20-1	-	CSAKEGGPDYEQYF	TGCAGTGCTAAGGAGGGAGGGCCAGACTACGAGCAGTACTTC
TRBD2	TRBJ2-7	18	TRBV7-7	few	CASSLSPALAGGSYEQYF	TGTGCTAGCAGCTTATCCCCGGCACTAGCGGGAGGATCCTACGAGCAGTACTTC
-	TRBJ1-4	15	TRBV2	-	CASSDPGTVNEKLFF	TGTGCCAGCAGTGACCCCGGGACGGTAAATGAAAAACTGTTTTTT
TRBD2	TRBJ2-1	14	TRBV19	-	CASSLGLAGGEQFF	TGTGCCAGTAGTCTGGGACTAGCGGGGGGTGAGCAGTTCTTC
TRBD1	TRBJ2-7	12	TRBV12-3/TRBV12-4	many	CASSWDRQEQYF	TGTGCCAGCAGCTGGGACAGGCAGGAGCAGTACTTC
-	TRBJ2-1	15	TRBV7-9	-	CASSLLRGQLGEQFF	TGTGCCAGCAGCTTACTGCGGGGGCAGCTGGGCGAGCAGTTCTTC
-	TRBJ2-7	12	TRBV6-5	many	CASSYANYEQYF	TGTGCCAGCAGTTACGCCAACTACGAGCAGTACTTC
-	TRBJ2-7	8	TRBV29-1	few	CSVEEEYF	TGCAGCGTTGAGGAGGAGTACTTC
TRBD2	TRBJ2-1	16	TRBV4-1	few	CASSQDPGLAVNEQFF	TGCGCCAGCAGCCAAGACCCGGGACTAGCGGTCAATGAGCAGTTCTTC
TRBD2	TRBJ2-5	15	TRBV6-6	few	CASSYGSAGGETQYF	TGTGCCAGCAGTTACGGGTCAGCGGGGGGAGAGACCCAGTACTTC